A single sample gave rise to the 23 T cell receptor beta chains below, sequenced in a study of human T cells and chemical hapten exposure. TCRdb processed the RACE reads anew with MiXCR; each CDR3 protein has one entry. The sample includes about 160,000 distinct CDR3 sequences, roughly 26% of them seen just once. Sample time point: patch test 3, about 24 weeks after DPC sensitization. Treatment of the sample: therapeutic diphenylcyclopropenone sensitization with weekly scalp DPC. The sample consisted of whole blood, taken in connection with sensitization to the hapten diphenylcyclopropenone (DPC). The receptors were sampled from a woman in her late teens or twenties with alopecia areata. Some clones in this sample may be carry-over from other donors' samples.

The chain carries TRBV27 and TRBJ1-6; TRBD1 agrees at 9 bases. Germline V gene sequence: CDR1 MNHEY, CDR2 SMNVEV (reference sequence). CDR3 length: 17 amino acids. V lost 2 bases to trimming and J lost 3 bases; unmatched junction nucleotides: 5. CDR3: CASSLVGQGIYNSPLHF. Written as DNA, the CDR3 is TGTGCCAGCAGTTTAGTTGGACAGGGGATCTATAATTCACCCCTCCACTTT.

Note on this clonotype: Germline is not matched at one junction end, which may reflect a read error. The chain is built from TRBV9 and TRBJ1-4; no reliable D call. The length of the CDR3 is 12 residues. CDR1 is SGDLS, CDR2 YYNGEE, per germline. The CDR3 loop is CASSVGNGRLHF. In DNA form, the CDR3 reads TGTGCCAGCAGCGTGGGTAACGGCCGACTTCATTTT.

V and J are TRBV6-2 or TRBV6-3 and TRBJ1-1; the D is unclear. Germline CDR1 is MNHEY and CDR2 is SVGEGT. The CDR3 is made up of 13 amino acids. The V end lost 6 bases, the J end lost 6 bases, and 14 bases lay between the germline ends. CDR3 sequence reads: CASRPNEDAEAFF. The CDR3 bases are TGTGCCAGCAGGCCTAATGAGGACGCTGAAGCTTTCTTT.

The chain recombines TRBV4-3 with TRBJ2-1; possibly TRBD1 for D (6 bases). This CDR3 contains 13 residues. Germline CDR1 is LGHNA and CDR2 is YSLEER. Trimming removed 4 bases from V and 8 bases from J, with 12 bases in between. CDR3 DNA sequence: TGCGCCAGCAGCCGGCCACAGGGCCATGAGCAGTTCTTC. This translates into CASSRPQGHEQFF.

This sequence joins TRBV4-2 and TRBJ2-7; TRBD2 matches 7 bases. The CDR3 sequence is 13 residues long. The V and J ends lost 1 base and 6 bases, in that order; junction bases with no gene match: 3. Germline CDR1 LGHNA, CDR2 YNFKEQ. The DNA for the CDR3 is TGTGCCAGCAGCCAAGGTGTAGCGGGCGAGCAGTACTTC. Amino acid sequence: CASSQGVAGEQYF.

The chain uses TRBV12-3 or TRBV12-4 and TRBJ1-1; D gene unclear. CDR3 size: 14 residues. V shed 0 bases and J shed 3 bases, with 8 bases lying between them. CDR3 residues: CASSLAGSYTEAFF. The CDR3 region has the DNA TGTGCCAGCAGTTTAGCGGGAAGTTACACTGAAGCTTTCTTT.

V usage is TRBV9 and J usage is TRBJ2-5; tentatively, D is TRBD1 or TRBD2 (5 bases each). Germline V gene sequence: CDR1 SGDLS, CDR2 YYNGEE. There are 13 residues in the CDR3. The V gene lost 4 bases and the J gene lost 3 bases, with 10 bases spanning the gap. CDR3 protein: CASSSGGKETQYF. For the CDR3, the DNA is TGTGCCAGCAGCTCTGGGGGAAAAGAGACCCAGTACTTC.

The chain employs TRBV2 and TRBJ2-1; D is uncertain. Trimming removed 2 bases from V and 6 bases from J, with 14 bases in between. This CDR3 contains 15 residues. Germline loops: CDR1 SNHLY, CDR2 FYNNEI. CDR3 sequence (DNA): TGTGCCAGCAGTGAACGACTCACCTCTTCCAATGAGCAGTTCTTC. This translates into CASSERLTSSNEQFF.

This clonotype was seen many times. The chain employs TRBV29-1 and TRBJ2-7, with TRBD1 identical over 9 bases. The germline V gene encodes CDR1 SQVTM and CDR2 ANQGSEA. CDR3 length: 12 residues. V was clipped by 7 bases and J by 5 bases; unmatched bases: 6. The CDR3 bases are TGCAGCGCCGGGACAGGGCGTAACGAGCAGTACTTC. It is translated as CSAGTGRNEQYF.

The genes are TRBV7-2 and TRBJ2-1; 10 bases are shared with TRBD2. Germline V gives CDR1 SGHTA, CDR2 FQGNSA. Trimming cost V 3 bases and J 4 bases; bases outside gene matches: 6. The CDR3 has 16 residues. The CDR3 region is CASSLFLAGAYNEQFF. For the CDR3, the DNA is TGTGCCAGCAGCTTGTTTCTAGCGGGGGCATACAATGAGCAGTTCTTC.

This chain connects TRBV7-2 to TRBJ2-2, with 8 positions matching TRBD2. The CDR3 contains 15 residues. V lost 3 bases, J lost 6 bases, and 6 bases stayed unmatched. CDR1 and CDR2 from the germline V gene are SGHTA and FQGNSA. The CDR3 sequence: CASSLGLGGAGELFF. The CDR3 coding sequence is TGTGCCAGCAGCTTGGGACTAGGAGGGGCCGGGGAGCTGTTTTTT.

This clonotype was counted only a few times. The rearrangement links TRBV7-2 to TRBJ2-1; 10 bases map to TRBD1. Per the germline V gene, CDR1 is SGHTA and CDR2 is FQGNSA. The CDR3 loop spans 17 amino acids. V dropped 3 bases and J dropped 5; count of bases not matched to a gene: 10. The CDR3 coding sequence is TGTGCCAGCAGCTTGTGGGACAGGGGTCGGCGACACAATGAGCAGTTCTTC. Amino acids: CASSLWDRGRRHNEQFF.

This clonotype appeared a few times. This sequence joins TRBV20-1 and TRBJ2-1, with D unresolved. CDR1 and CDR2 from the germline V gene are DFQATT and SNEGSKA (reference sequence). The CDR3 has 14 residues. Trimming pared 2 bases from V and 6 bases from J, leaving 14 bases between. CDR3 bases: TGCAGTGCTAGAATTTTGAAGTACGCCAATGAGCAGTTCTTC. It is translated as CSARILKYANEQFF.

This rearrangement joins TRBV4-1 to TRBJ1-1; D remains ambiguous. Deletions cut 5 bases from V and 7 bases from J, with 17 bases between. This CDR3 contains 14 residues. Germline assignment: CDR1 MGHRA and CDR2 YSYEKL. The CDR3 here is CASSIQGKYLEAFF. DNA for the CDR3: TGCGCCAGCAGCATTCAAGGGAAATATCTTGAAGCTTTCTTT.

The rearrangement uses TRBV4-3 and TRBJ2-5, with D perhaps TRBD1 (5 bases). The V gene lost 0 bases and the J gene lost 3 bases, with 8 bases spanning the gap. Per germline, CDR1 LGHNA and CDR2 YSLEER. The CDR3 sequence is 14 residues long. CDR3: CASSQEQGKETQYF. CDR3 nucleotide sequence: TGCGCCAGCAGCCAAGAGCAGGGTAAAGAGACCCAGTACTTC.

The gene calls are TRBV20-1 and TRBJ1-3; D not certain. Trimming shortened V by 1 base and J by 2 bases, and 15 bases separated the two germline ends. The CDR3 length is 16 residues. The germline V gene has CDR1 DFQATT and CDR2 SNEGSKA (reference sequence). The CDR3 here is CSARGLSGFTGNTIYF. In nucleotides, the CDR3 is TGCAGTGCTAGAGGCCTCAGCGGATTCACTGGAAACACCATATATTTT.

V is TRBV29-1 and J is TRBJ2-7; 8 positions agree with TRBD1. The CDR3 extends over 12 amino acids. Germline CDR1 SQVTM, CDR2 ANQGSEA. Trimming cost V 6 bases and J 6 bases; bases outside gene matches: 7. In DNA form, the CDR3 reads TGCAGCGTGTGGACAGGGAGTAGCGAGCAGTACTTC. Its translation: CSVWTGSSEQYF.

This clonotype was seen more than once but under ten times. The J gene is TRBJ2-1, the V gene TRBV29-1; D is unresolved. Germline CDR1 is SQVTM and CDR2 is ANQGSEA. CDR3 size: 13 residues. V was cut by 4 bases and J by 4 bases, with 11 bases left in between. In nucleotides, the CDR3 is TGCAGCGTTGTGAGTCCAGAATACAATGAGCAGTTCTTC. It codes for CSVVSPEYNEQFF.

This clonotype was counted between two and nine times. The CDR3 DNA sequence: TGTGCCAGCAGCCCCGGACTAGCGGGGGGCGATGAGCAGTTCTTC. It encodes CASSPGLAGGDEQFF. V is TRBV3-1 and J is TRBJ2-1; 14 bases line up with TRBD2. CDR3 length: 15 residues. Germline assignment: CDR1 LGHDT and CDR2 YNNKEL (reference sequence). V trimming: 4 bases; J trimming: 8 bases; junction bases outside the gene matches: 4.

This clonotype was picked up a small number of times. The chain recombines TRBV29-1 with TRBJ2-7; 8 bases match TRBD1. This CDR3 spans 13 amino acids. Per germline, CDR1 SQVTM and CDR2 ANQGSEA. V lost 8 bases and J lost 1; bases outside the gene matches: 7. CDR3 in amino acids: CSTLDRGSYEQYF. CDR3 nucleotide sequence: TGCAGCACCCTAGACAGGGGTTCCTACGAGCAGTACTTC.

The V call is TRBV11-2, the J call TRBJ2-5; D not resolved. Looked up from germline, CDR1 is SGHAT and CDR2 is FQNNGV. The CDR3 is made up of 13 amino acids. V lost 3 bases and J 4 bases, leaving 9 bases between the germline ends. CDR3 in DNA: TGTGCCAGCAGCTTGAGTAGTGGAGAGACCCAGTACTTC. This gives the protein CASSLSSGETQYF.

The chain recombines TRBV6-2 or TRBV6-3 with TRBJ1-1; D possibly corresponds to TRBD1 (6 bases). The germline gives CDR1 MNHEY, CDR2 SVGEGT. The length of the CDR3 is 14 residues. Trimming stripped 5 bases from V and 1 base from J, with 11 bases between. The CDR3 bases are TGTGCCAGCAGTGATGGACAGAGGAACACTGAAGCTTTCTTT. Protein product: CASSDGQRNTEAFF.

This clonotype was seen more than once but under ten times. The chain combines TRBV27 with TRBJ2-7, with D perhaps matching TRBD2 (7 bases). V was pared by 7 bases and J by 2 bases, with 12 bases between. The CDR3 sequence is 13 residues long. The germline V gene has CDR1 MNHEY and CDR2 SMNVEV (reference sequence). The CDR3 sequence is CASNGGRAYEQYF. DNA for the CDR3: TGTGCCAGCAACGGGGGGCGAGCCTACGAGCAGTACTTC.